The 17 T cell receptor beta chains presented below share a single source sample, sequenced in a study of cytomegalovirus exposure and HLA in healthy donors (dated by TCRdb to 2016 to 2017). Library creation used the immunoSEQ multiplex PCR assay. A mixture of 60 forward primers for TCR Vbeta segments and 13 reverse primers for TCR Jbeta segments was used in the multiplex PCR. TCRdb mirrors the immuneACCESS table, restricted to in-frame sequences. Some clones are absent from its copies; in checked studies, under half trace to an unresolved V gene, and the reason for the others is unknown. The sample data list approximately 110,000 clones, and 74% of these were observed just once. The top ten clonotypes cover about 4% of the sample. The sample consisted of PBMCs. The receptors stem from a middle-aged woman in good health and CMV-seropositive.

V usage is TRBV7-9 and J usage is TRBJ2-3; 7 bases line up with TRBD2. This CDR3 has 16 amino acids. Germline V CDR1 and CDR2: SEHNR, FQNEAQ (reference sequence). V shed 1 base, J shed 3 bases, and the junction held 7 bases outside the gene matches. The CDR3 DNA reads as TGTGCCAGCAGCTTAGTGGGGGGGGTAAGGACAGATACGCAGTATTTT. It yields the protein CASSLVGGVRTDTQYF.

The DNA of the CDR3 is TGTGCCAGCAGCGTAGGGGCTAGCGTCTACAATGAGCAGTTCTTC. As protein: CASSVGASVYNEQFF. The rearrangement links TRBV9 to TRBJ2-1, with D possibly TRBD2 on 6 matching bases. This CDR3 contains 15 residues. Per germline, CDR1 SGDLS and CDR2 YYNGEE. The V gene lost 0 bases and the J gene lost 3 bases, with 10 bases spanning the gap. Full variable domain (outside the CDR3, taken from reference TRBV9 and TRBJ2-1): DSGVTQTPKHLITATGQRVTLRCSPRSGDLSVYWYQQSLDQGLQFLIQYYNGEERAKGNILERFSAQQFPDLHSELNLSSLELGDSALYFCASSVGASVYNEQFFGPGTRLTVL.

This clone was counted a single time. The chain has TRBV25-1 and TRBJ2-2; maybe TRBD1 (6 bases). The CDR3 has 17 amino acids. Deletions cut 1 base from V and 3 bases from J, with 15 bases between. CDR1 MGHDK and CDR2 SYGVNS come from the germline V gene. Here the CDR3 reads CASSEWAGQGHTGELFF. CDR3 DNA: TGTGCCAGCAGTGAATGGGCAGGGCAGGGGCACACCGGGGAGCTGTTTTTT.

The chain joins TRBV29-1 to TRBJ1-4; 7 bases fit TRBD1. The V gene end was trimmed by 6 bases and the J gene end by 8 bases; junction bases not matched to a gene: 9. CDR3 length: 13 amino acids. CDR1 SQVTM and CDR2 ANQGSEA come from the germline V gene. CDR3 in amino acids: CSVIRGLGEKLFF. The CDR3 DNA sequence: TGCAGCGTCATAAGGGGGCTGGGGGAAAAACTGTTTTTT.

The chain carries TRBV18 and TRBJ1-1; 8 bases line up with TRBD1. The CDR3 totals 14 residues. V gave up 4 bases and J gave up 1 base; unmatched junction bases: 2. Germline loops: CDR1 KGHSH, CDR2 LQKENI. The CDR3 region is CASSQQGGNTEAFF. Here the CDR3 DNA reads TGTGCCAGCTCACAACAGGGGGGGAACACTGAAGCTTTCTTT.

The rearrangement joins TRBV2 to TRBJ2-1; 12 nucleotides match TRBD2. After removal of 6 bases from V and 8 bases from J, the junction contained 2 bases not matched to a gene. CDR1 and CDR2 (germline): SNHLY, FYNNEI. The CDR3 extends over 13 amino acids. DNA for the CDR3: TGTGCCAGCAGAACTAGCGGGAGGCATGAGCAGTTCTTC. Encoded protein: CASRTSGRHEQFF.

In regard to this clone: At one of its ends the junction is not consistent with the germline gene, which may arise from a read error. The chain is built from TRBV30 and TRBJ2-1; D ambiguous. This CDR3 comprises 11 residues. The germline V gene has CDR1 GTSNPN and CDR2 SVGIG (reference sequence). The DNA for the CDR3 is TGTACCTGGAGTGACCGGCGGGAGCAGTTCTTC. It translates to CTWSDRREQFF. Based on the CDR3 plus reference TRBV30 and TRBJ2-1, the full variable domain is SQTIHQWPATLVQPVGSPLSLECTVEGTSNPNLYWYRQAAGRGLQLLFYSVGIGQISSEVPQNLSASRPQDRQFILSSKKLLLSDSGFYLCTWSDRREQFFGPGTRLTVL.

The rearrangement links TRBV2 to TRBJ2-3; 7 bases are shared with TRBD2. Germline values: CDR1 SNHLY, CDR2 FYNNEI. The trim removed 5 bases at V and 1 base at J, leaving 3 bases unmatched. CDR3 length: 14 residues. The CDR3, as DNA: TGTGCCAGCAGTCGGCTAGCGGGCACAGATACGCAGTATTTT. It translates to CASSRLAGTDTQYF.

This chain's CDR3 is CASSGAGTGYVEQFF. The DNA of the CDR3 is TGTGCCAGCAGCGGGGCCGGGACAGGGTATGTAGAGCAGTTCTTC. The chain couples TRBV9 to TRBJ2-1; 9 bases agree with TRBD1. With 3 bases clipped from V and 10 bases from J, the junction kept 11 bases outside the gene matches. Germline assignment: CDR1 SGDLS and CDR2 YYNGEE. The CDR3 consists of 15 residues.

The chain has TRBV6-1 and TRBJ2-5; 10 bases are a match to TRBD1. V dropped 4 bases and J dropped 4; count of bases not matched to a gene: 3. Germline assignment: CDR1 MNHNS and CDR2 SASEGT. CDR3 length equals 14 residues. The CDR3 DNA reads as TGTGCCAGCAGTGCGGGACAGGGGTTAGAGACCCAGTACTTC. Amino acids: CASSAGQGLETQYF.

The rearrangement links TRBV11-3 to TRBJ2-1; D not certain. The germline CDR1 and CDR2 sequences are SGHNT and YENEEA. V was clipped by 0 bases and J by 13 bases, with 13 bases between them. The CDR3 is made up of 13 amino acids. The CDR3 protein is CASSLDARRGQFF. The CDR3 bases are TGTGCCAGCAGCTTAGATGCCAGGCGTGGACAGTTCTTC.

The chain employs TRBV20-1 and TRBJ2-7; 7 nucleotides align to TRBD1. Trimming cost V 5 bases and J 5 bases; bases outside gene matches: 3. The CDR3 is made up of 11 amino acids. CDR1 is DFQATT, CDR2 SNEGSKA, per germline (reference sequence). The CDR3 DNA is TGCAGTGCTCGACAGGGAAACGAGCAGTACTTC. It is translated as CSARQGNEQYF.

This clone was seen only once. The chain employs TRBV29-1 and TRBJ2-3, with 7 bases identical to TRBD1. V lost 0 bases, J lost 3 bases, and 9 bases stayed unmatched. The CDR3 contains 16 residues. Germline CDR1 SQVTM, CDR2 ANQGSEA. CDR3 nucleotides: TGCAGCGTTGAAGATCCCCCCGGGACAGTAACAGATACGCAGTATTTT. This gives the protein CSVEDPPGTVTDTQYF.

The rearrangement links TRBV27 to TRBJ1-2, with TRBD1 matching 8 bases. With V trimmed by 5 bases and J by 2 bases, 4 bases remained unmatched. The CDR3 totals 14 residues. The germline V gene has CDR1 MNHEY and CDR2 SMNVEV (reference sequence). Here the CDR3 DNA reads TGTGCCAGCAGTGACGGACAGGGCAACTATGGCTACACCTTC. Translated: CASSDGQGNYGYTF.

The V gene is TRBV9, the J gene TRBJ2-1; 13 positions match TRBD2. The CDR3 has 16 residues. From germline, CDR1 is SGDLS and CDR2 YYNGEE. Trimming removed 0 bases from V and 9 bases from J; junction bases left unmatched: 6. CDR3 sequence reads: CASSVGRTSGSGEQFF. The CDR3 DNA reads TGTGCCAGCAGCGTAGGTCGGACTAGCGGGAGTGGTGAGCAGTTCTTC.

The CDR3 coding sequence is TGCGCCAGCAGCTTAGCGGGACCGTCGGACGAGCAGTACTTC. The encoded protein is CASSLAGPSDEQYF. V gene TRBV5-1 combines with J gene TRBJ2-7, with 7 bases matching TRBD2. CDR3 size: 14 residues. Trimming removed 2 bases from V and 5 bases from J; junction bases left unmatched: 7. Germline V gene data show CDR1 as SGHRS and CDR2 as YFSETQ. Complete variable domain (other parts from reference TRBV5-1 and TRBJ2-7): KAGVTQTPRYLIKTRGQQVTLSCSPISGHRSVSWYQQTPGQGLQFLFEYFSETQRNKGNFPGRFSGRQFSNSRSEMNVSTLELGDSALYLCASSLAGPSDEQYFGPGTRLTVT.

The rearrangement links TRBV19 to TRBJ1-2; TRBD1 matches at 7 bases. From germline, CDR1 is LNHDA and CDR2 SQIVND (reference sequence). The junction had 7 bases not matched to a gene; V was cut back by 8 bases and J by 1 base. The CDR3 runs to 14 residues. The CDR3 region is CASHDRVLNYGYTF. The CDR3 DNA follows: TGTGCCAGTCACGACAGGGTCCTTAACTATGGCTACACCTTC.